These 9 T cell receptor beta chains came from one sample sequenced in a study of early T cells in non-severe SARS-CoV-2 infection. From the 5' RACE reads, TCRdb called clonotypes with MiXCR, one entry per CDR3 protein. Seen here are about 110,000 distinct CDR3 sequences, 9.5% to 13% observed once, and the top ten hold around 3.1%. The source material was whole blood. Receptors were obtained from an adult who was a healthcare worker with PCR-confirmed SARS-CoV-2 infection or an uninfected control (not recorded which).

This clonotype was seen a single time. This sequence joins TRBV5-1 and TRBJ2-1, with 10 bases fitting TRBD1. The germline V gene encodes CDR1 SGHRS and CDR2 YFSETQ. The CDR3 length is 15 residues. V shed 0 bases, J shed 6 bases, and the junction held 3 bases outside the gene matches. Written as DNA, the CDR3 is TGCGCCAGCAGCTTGGGACAGGGGGCTGCCAATGAGCAGTTCTTC. Amino acids: CASSLGQGAANEQFF. Full variable domain (outside the CDR3, taken from reference TRBV5-1 and TRBJ2-1): KAGVTQTPRYLIKTRGQQVTLSCSPISGHRSVSWYQQTPGQGLQFLFEYFSETQRNKGNFPGRFSGRQFSNSRSEMNVSTLELGDSALYLCASSLGQGAANEQFFGPGTRLTVL.

V usage is TRBV14 and J usage is TRBJ2-2; 13 bases map to TRBD2. Germline-derived CDR1 and CDR2 are SGHDN and FVKESK. The CDR3 sequence is 19 residues long. J was trimmed by 3 bases and V by 3 bases; bases with no gene match: 10. The CDR3 sequence is CASSQFIGLAGAHTGELFF. DNA for the CDR3: TGTGCCAGCAGCCAGTTCATTGGACTAGCGGGAGCGCACACCGGGGAGCTGTTTTTT.

The table lists this clonotype with many counts. The chain combines TRBV25-1 with TRBJ2-5, with D tentatively TRBD1 (6 bases). CDR3 length equals 15 residues. The germline V gene has CDR1 MGHDK and CDR2 SYGVNS. V gave up 5 bases and J gave up 5 bases, with 18 bases separating them. The CDR3 sequence: CASSPWGLAEETQYF. The CDR3 nucleotides read TGTGCCAGCAGTCCTTGGGGGCTAGCTGAGGAGACCCAGTACTTC.

The chain joins TRBV3-1 to TRBJ2-5; tentatively, D is TRBD2 (6 bases). V shed 3 bases and J shed 5 bases, with 16 bases lying between them. Germline lookup yields CDR1 LGHDT and CDR2 YNNKEL (reference sequence). This CDR3 region has 15 residues. This CDR3 is CASSHGGLSEETQYF. CDR3 DNA sequence: TGTGCCAGCAGCCACGGAGGGCTCAGCGAGGAGACCCAGTACTTC.

Comments on this clonotype: Compared with germline, one end of the junction differs, possibly owing to a read error. The V call is TRBV18, the J call TRBJ2-1; no clear D. CDR1 KGHSH and CDR2 LQKENI come from the germline V gene. This CDR3 is built from 14 residues. The DNA for the CDR3 is TGTGCCAGCTCACCGGTACAGCCCGACAATGAGCAATTCTTC. The encoded protein is CASSPVQPDNEQFF.

V is TRBV7-2 and J is TRBJ1-2, with 10 bases that match TRBD1. Germline V gene lookup returns CDR1 SGHTA and CDR2 FQGNSA. This CDR3 region has 15 residues. The J segment lost 5 bases and the V segment lost 4 bases, leaving 7 bases of the junction unmatched. The DNA for the CDR3 is TGTGCCAGCAGCTCCGACAGGGGGCGCGCATATGGCTACACCTTC. It specifies CASSSDRGRAYGYTF. The full variable domain, its missing parts supplied by reference TRBV7-2 and TRBJ1-2, is GAGVSQSPSNKVTEKGKDVELRCDPISGHTALYWYRQSLGQGLEFLIYFQGNSAPDKSGLPSDRFSAERTGGSVSTLTIQRTQQEDSAVYLCASSSDRGRAYGYTFGSGTRLTVV.

This clonotype occurred a few times. The rearrangement links TRBV7-9 to TRBJ2-3; 7 bases align to TRBD2. V dropped 5 bases and J dropped 2; count of bases not matched to a gene: 13. CDR1 and CDR2 (germline): SEHNR, FQNEAQ (reference sequence). CDR3 length equals 17 residues. The CDR3 bases are TGTGCCAGCAGCCCCCGAAATGAGCGGGGACCCACAGATACGCAGTATTTT. This sequence encodes CASSPRNERGPTDTQYF.

As to this clonotype: One junction end does not reproduce the germline sequence, and a read error may be involved. The chain has TRBV9 and TRBJ2-2; D is unresolved. Per germline, CDR1 SGDLS and CDR2 YYNGEE. The CDR3 contains 18 residues. The CDR3: CTSSVWAGKALNTGELFF. The CDR3 coding sequence is TGTACCAGCAGCGTATGGGCAGGAAAGGCATTGAACACCGGGGAGCTGTTTTTT.

This clonotype was recorded at least ten times. The rearrangement links TRBV2 to TRBJ1-2; no definite D call. V shed 1 base and J shed 2 bases, with 5 bases lying between them. The CDR3 spans 13 residues. The germline V gene has CDR1 SNHLY and CDR2 FYNNEI. The DNA for the CDR3 is TGTGCCAGCAGTGAAGAGCGGAACTATGGCTACACCTTC. Its translation is CASSEERNYGYTF.